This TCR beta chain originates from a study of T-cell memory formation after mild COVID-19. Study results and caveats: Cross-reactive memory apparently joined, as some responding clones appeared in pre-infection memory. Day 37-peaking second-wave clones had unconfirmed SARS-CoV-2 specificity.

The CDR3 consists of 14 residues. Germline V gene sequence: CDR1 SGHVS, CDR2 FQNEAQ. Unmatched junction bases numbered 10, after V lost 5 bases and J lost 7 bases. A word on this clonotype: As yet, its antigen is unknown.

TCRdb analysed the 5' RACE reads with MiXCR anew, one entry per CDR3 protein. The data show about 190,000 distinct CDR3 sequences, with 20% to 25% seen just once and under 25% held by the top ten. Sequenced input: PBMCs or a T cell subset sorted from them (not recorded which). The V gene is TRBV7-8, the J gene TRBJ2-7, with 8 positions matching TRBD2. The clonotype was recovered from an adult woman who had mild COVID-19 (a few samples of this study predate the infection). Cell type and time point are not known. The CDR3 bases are TGTGCCAGCAGCCCTGGAGCGGGAGTCGGGGAGCAGTACTTC. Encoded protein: CASSPGAGVGEQYF.